There are a few counts of the clone carrying this TCR beta chain. Antigen specificity is unknown. Original handling: The number of TCRs in each sample had a median of around 96,000 and spanned 23,224 to 690,600. One entry per CDR3 protein, called by TCRdb with MiXCR from the RACE reads. The V and J calls follow TCRdb's processing rather than the paper's. The sample yields some 78,000 distinct CDR3 sequences, roughly 8.6% seen once. The data derive from a study of human T cells and chemical hapten exposure. Study overall: Slight differences in pooled library volume were the main source of varying TCR yields across samples. Findings and limits, study-wide: After DPC sensitization, TCRs above 1 in 1000 frequency showed no change.

Time point defined: healthy volunteer bleed at 6 weeks. Someone pulled total RNA out of unfractionated whole blood. CDR3 size: 12 residues. V was clipped by 6 bases and J by 6 bases; unmatched bases: 4. CDR1 and CDR2 from the germline V gene are MNHNS and SASEGT. This clonotype was sampled from a male donor in good health. Some clones in this sample may be carry-over from other donors' samples. The chain joins TRBV6-1 to TRBJ1-2; 7 nucleotides agree with TRBD1. Sequenced material: whole blood. CDR3 sequence (DNA): TGTGCCAGCAGGGTACAGGGGAATGGCTACACCTTC. This encodes CASRVQGNGYTF.